A single T cell receptor beta chain is shown here with its context. Its target is unknown. The donors, healthy Caucasians from Russia, were aged about 6 to 90. This record belongs to a study of blood T cells in healthy people across ages. General study results and limits: Any conclusive comparison of naive versus antigen-experienced cells was prevented by using unsorted PBMCs. Long-lived donors had more naive CD4+ cells and higher diversity than aged donors.

Primers used in a second PCR of roughly 7 to 11 cycles were a sample-barcoded 5' primer and a J-beta primer mix. TCRdb passed the 5' RACE reads through MiXCR, listing each CDR3 protein once. Of 600,000 to 800,000 distinct CDR3 sequences detected, 40% to 65% appear once; the ten largest clones hold roughly 14%. Sequenced input: blood. The receptor comes from a woman of 80 years or more in good health.

The CDR3 region is CAISDSGTSGYEQYF. The CDR3 DNA reads as TGTGCCATCAGCGACTCCGGGACTAGCGGCTACGAGCAGTACTTC. The chain recombines TRBV10-3 with TRBJ2-5, with 11 positions matching TRBD2. The J call may be faulty, since TRBJ2-7 better matches the DNA end. This CDR3 has 15 amino acids. Germline CDR1 and CDR2: ENHRY and SYGVKD.